Here is one T cell receptor beta chain with its context. In its sample, this clone was seen once. Its target antigen remains unknown. Within one base of it there is no much larger clone, and no base qualities were kept. CDR1 and CDR2, per the germline V gene, are SGHTA and FQGNSA. V and J are truncated by 8 bases and 0 bases respectively, leaving an intervening sequence of 14 bases. The CDR3 runs 15 residues from the cysteine to the phenylalanine. Here the CDR3 DNA is all that survives: 45 bases in frame from base 1. The data are from a study of cytomegalovirus exposure and HLA in healthy donors (dated by TCRdb to 2016 to 2017). Concerning the study at large: An earlier analysis of around 600 of the donors reported roughly 270 Gb of sequence data and 120 million or so unique TCR beta sequences from about 179 million T cells. Roughly 300 gigabases of sequencing data and 80 million or so unique TCR sequences were included in an early release covering about 620 HLA-typed donors. The genetic ancestry cluster associated with self-reported Caucasian donors included 81% of the 398 genotyped donors. The aim of the study was to test whether cataloging public T cell receptors could identify signatures of past pathogen exposure. The study used immunosequencing to profile the T cell repertoires of approximately 640 subjects and linked those repertoires to cytomegalovirus serostatus. Besides the first cohort of under 700 subjects, a separate validation cohort made up of over 100 different subjects was used. To predict cytomegalovirus infection status, the study brought together high-throughput TCR immunosequencing, statistical association of individual TCRs with disease status, and machine learning. A later analysis re-examined previously published TCR beta repertoires from hundreds of donors and added high-resolution HLA genotyping to investigate patterns of TCR occurrence. In the later analysis, no new phenotypic data were used to find candidate immune exposures; instead, reliance was placed on TCR beta sequences and their occurrence across donors. An earlier analysis of 450 to 750 of the donors used high-throughput TCR beta sequencing to judge whether each TCR beta V gene segment behaved as functional or pseudogenic. Alongside the repertoire data, information on donor age, sex, ethnicity and CMV serostatus was compiled. A later genetic analysis used genome-wide SNP genotypes for about 65% of the roughly 700 donors, treating that subset as a discovery cohort. All discovery cohort repertoires had been generated on a single sequencing platform. Both class I and class II loci were covered by HLA typing, at four-digit resolution. Typing coverage differed by locus: A, B, C, DRB1 and DQB1 were typed in about 620-630 donors, DQA1 in about 510, DPA1 in around 580, and DPB1 in just under 490. A few DR-DQ haplotypes were treated as single units for association and clustering because of strong linkage in the cohort. On average, about 200,000 unique TCR beta nucleotide sequences were sequenced per donor among 398 genotyped donors of the cohort, with roughly 18% of those sequences being non-productive.

The cohort was made up of 666 healthy bone marrow donors. At the time of sampling, every cohort member was nominally healthy, though immune exposures that went unrecorded were likely present. The donor was CMV seronegative and belonged to the group of 380 or so seronegative cohort members. A peripheral blood sample was collected from each donor, and TCR beta sequencing was performed on peripheral blood mononuclear cells. The Qiagen DNeasy Blood Extraction Kit was used to extract genomic DNA from the blood cell samples. Summary of the overall study and its limitations: When HLA alleles, especially DR and DQ, strongly co-occurred, attributing TCR associations to individual alleles was difficult. A few of the identified cytomegalovirus-associated TCR beta chains were confirmed in vitro to be specific for cytomegalovirus antigens. While some public TCRs were present in many individuals, most TCR sequences turned up only very rarely across donors. In a later analysis, TCR association rates were found to vary across HLA loci, with the most associated TCRs seen for DRB1 alleles and the fewest for HLA-C alleles. A cluster of highly shared sequence variants was judged likely to represent a technical artifact of the sequencing pipeline. In a later analysis, some 17,000 TCR beta sequences were associated with specific HLA alleles at a false discovery rate of 0.05. CMV serostatus was the only immune exposure information available for the cohort. The presence/absence analyses assumed that sequencing depth was roughly uniform across donors, and that assumption may not be true. Broadly in line with IMGT annotations, most TCR beta V segments showed up in productive rearrangements about 90% or about 30% of the time in an earlier analysis of approximately 640 of the donors. Cytomegalovirus status was reported to be diagnosed by the classifier with high specificity and sensitivity in both the original and validation cohorts. The 87-base-pair reads could not distinguish some IMGT-functional V segments, including TRBV6-2 and TRBV6-3, so those segments were excluded. According to a later analysis, parvovirus B19, influenza, CMV and Epstein-Barr virus appeared linked to several top co-occurrence clusters. A further reported finding was that TCR beta sequences accurately predicted the HLA-A and HLA-B alleles for most subjects in the first cohort. Most CMV-associated TCR beta chains appeared to be HLA-restricted in a later analysis, and the HLA associations seemed to be driven largely by CMV exposure. The cohort was sequenced for TCR beta chains only, and without alpha or paired-chain data the features that could be detected were limited. Correlated functional status among segregating V segments might be attributable to linkage disequilibrium, but an unknown experimental factor could not be ruled out. Compared with equally common non-associated chains, HLA-associated TCR beta chains in a later analysis were more clonally expanded and had lower generation probabilities. Because HLA typing was missing for some donors at each locus, association tests included only the typed subset. V-gene and J-gene trimming of TCR beta chains was associated with a missense DCLRE1C variant in a later genetic analysis, and the association was replicated in an independent cohort. According to the authors, the approach could potentially be generalized to other disease states and immunological phenotypes. A total of roughly 160 TCR beta chains were listed by the study as associated with cytomegalovirus. Because counts were too low, 15 to 20 rarely observed V segments, including chromosome 9 orphons, were excluded from the earlier analysis of 587 of the donors. In a later genetic analysis, fewer N-insertions in productive TCRs were reported among donors in an Asian-associated ancestry cluster than the roughly 700-donor mean.

The method was the immunoSEQ multiplex PCR assay. For the multiplex PCR, a mixture combining 60 forward primers for TCR Vbeta segments and 13 reverse primers for TCR Jbeta segments was used. The CDR3 region of rearranged TCR beta genes was amplified from genomic DNA with a multiplex PCR assay. The amplified TCR beta libraries were sequenced on the Illumina HiSeq System as 87-base-pair reads. The original pipeline was this. A later analysis counted about 80 million unique TCR beta chains across the approximately 700 repertoires, and approximately 11 million of these chains were shared by at least two donors. A nearest-neighbor algorithm error-corrected the raw reads and collapsed the reads into unique sequences, merging closely related sequences to remove PCR and sequencing errors. To assign V, D and J gene segments, CDR3 sequences were aligned to IMGT reference sequences. For a sequence to be retained, at least a six-nucleotide match to both a V gene segment and a J gene segment was required. A rearrangement was called productive if the CDR3 had no stop codons and remained in frame with V and J, and every other rearrangement was called non-productive. CDR3 was defined by IMGT convention, running from the second conserved V-encoded cysteine to the conserved J-encoded phenylalanine. The earlier analysis of roughly 590 of the donors excluded any sequence lacking an unambiguous match to a single V gene segment. An earlier analysis of a few hundred of the donors classified V segments as functional when productive rearrangements were above 56.7% and as segregating when the standard deviation between donors was above 5%. A statistical classification framework was developed to diagnose cytomegalovirus status using the catalog of TCR beta chain sequences. In a later analysis, V and J genes were assigned by comparing TCR nucleotide sequences against IMGT/GENE-DB human TR gene sequences. A later analysis assigned CDR3 sequences and most-parsimonious VDJ recombination scenarios with the TCRdist pipeline. In a later analysis, every TCR beta chain was defined by the combination of its CDR3 amino acid sequence and its V-gene family, and reads without a unique V-gene family were dropped. As a way to deal with suspected cross-contamination and a sequencing artifact, a later analysis dropped 450 to 700 nucleotide sequences that were highly shared and had low generation probability. In a later analysis, a clonal expansion index was calculated for each public chain from normalized within-repertoire ranks of inferred template counts. In a later analysis, generation probabilities were computed with a VDJ recombination model fitted to out-of-frame rearrangements, and the resulting probabilities were checked against IGoR. In a later analysis, TCR-TCR, TCR-HLA and TCR-CMV co-occurrence was scored with hypergeometric tests, and a repertoire-size bias correction was applied to TCR pairs. False discovery rates were estimated in a later analysis by permuting HLA or CMV assignments 20 times. In a later analysis, co-occurring TCRs were grouped using DBSCAN, with TCRdist sequence similarity added in when clustering inside HLA-allele-positive subsets. Co-occurrence clustering excluded repertoires with fewer than 30,000 or more than 120,000 public chains, plus five with anomalous nucleotide sharing. What TCRdb holds here is the immuneACCESS table cut down to in-frame rearrangements. Part of the clones is not present; checked against another copy, under half of the missing clones reflect an unresolved V gene, and the others are unexplained. From that table come the V and J calls and clone size; the DNA was used to work out D and trimming. Counted in this sample were some 110,000 clones; less than 80% of them appeared once. The ten largest clones take up roughly 3.9% of the sample.

The sequenced sample consisted of PBMCs. This chain is built from TRBV7-2 and TRBJ2-1, with a tentative D gene TRBD2 over 5 matching bases. This sequence originates from a man aged 55 to 70 in good health and CMV-seronegative. The sequenced DNA: TGTGCCAGCCGGCGAAGCGGTGTCTCCTACAATGAGCAGTTCTTC. Its coded protein is CASRRSGVSYNEQFF.